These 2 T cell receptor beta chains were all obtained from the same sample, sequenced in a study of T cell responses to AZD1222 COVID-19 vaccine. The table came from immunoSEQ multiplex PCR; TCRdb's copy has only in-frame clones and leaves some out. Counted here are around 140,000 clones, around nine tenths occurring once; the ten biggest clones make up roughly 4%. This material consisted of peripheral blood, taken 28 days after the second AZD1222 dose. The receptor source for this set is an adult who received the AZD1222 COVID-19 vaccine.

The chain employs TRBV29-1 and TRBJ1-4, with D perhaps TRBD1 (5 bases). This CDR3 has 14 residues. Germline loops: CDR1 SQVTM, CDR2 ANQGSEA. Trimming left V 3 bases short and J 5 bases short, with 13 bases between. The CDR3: CSVESGEGNEKLFF. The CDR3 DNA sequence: TGCAGCGTTGAGTCGGGGGAGGGGAATGAAAAACTGTTTTTT.

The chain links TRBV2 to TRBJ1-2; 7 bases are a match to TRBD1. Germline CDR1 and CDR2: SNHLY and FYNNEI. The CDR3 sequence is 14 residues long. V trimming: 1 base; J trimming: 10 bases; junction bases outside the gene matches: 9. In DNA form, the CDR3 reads TGTGCCAGCAGTGAAGGACACCGGGACAGCGACTACACCTTC. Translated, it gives CASSEGHRDSDYTF.